What follows are 24 T cell receptor beta chains derived from one specimen sequenced in a study of cytomegalovirus exposure and HLA in healthy donors. The PCR contained 60 Vbeta and 13 Jbeta primers. The table came from immunoSEQ multiplex PCR; TCRdb's copy has only in-frame clones and leaves some out. The repertoire holds 130,000 or so clones, about three quarters seen once, with 6% to 8% in the top ten. The sequenced sample consisted of PBMCs. The receptors shown here come from a man in his forties or fifties in good health and CMV-seropositive.

The genes are TRBV27 and TRBJ2-3; 13 nucleotides align to TRBD2. V shed 4 bases, J shed 4 bases, and the junction held 2 bases outside the gene matches. This CDR3 region has 15 residues. CDR1 and CDR2 from the germline V gene are MNHEY and SMNVEV (reference sequence). Here the CDR3 DNA reads TGTGCCAGCAGTTGGACTAGCGGGAGTGCAGATACGCAGTATTTT. It encodes CASSWTSGSADTQYF.

The chain is built from TRBV28 and TRBJ1-3; no definite D call. V was cut by 2 bases and J by 5 bases, with 13 bases left in between. Germline loops: CDR1 MDHEN, CDR2 SYDVKM. The length of the CDR3 is 15 residues. The DNA for the CDR3 is TGTGCCAGCAGTTTAAACGAGGGAAGTCGAAACACCATATATTTT. This codes for CASSLNEGSRNTIYF. The variable domain in full, with the rest retrieved from reference TRBV28 and TRBJ1-3, is DVKVTQSSRYLVKRTGEKVFLECVQDMDHENMFWYRQDPGLGLRLIYFSYDVKMKEKGDIPEGYSVSREKKERFSLILESASTNQTSMYLCASSLNEGSRNTIYFGEGSWLTVV.

The chain joins TRBV7-9 to TRBJ1-1, with a tentative D call TRBD1 (5 bases). V gave up 3 bases and J gave up 4 bases, with 15 bases separating them. The CDR3 totals 15 residues. Germline CDR1 SEHNR, CDR2 FQNEAQ (reference sequence). CDR3 loop: CASSFYTGVGTEAFF. The CDR3 DNA sequence: TGTGCCAGCAGCTTCTACACAGGTGTCGGCACTGAAGCTTTCTTT.

The chain employs TRBV6-1 and TRBJ2-3, with 7 nucleotides matching TRBD2. Per the germline V gene, CDR1 is MNHNS and CDR2 is SASEGT. J was trimmed by 5 bases and V by 4 bases; bases with no gene match: 6. This CDR3 comprises 14 residues. CDR3 protein: CASSGGRALDTQYF. The CDR3, as DNA: TGTGCCAGCAGTGGGGGGAGGGCCTTAGATACGCAGTATTTT.

The chain combines TRBV6-6 with TRBJ1-2; 9 nucleotides match TRBD1. Per germline, CDR1 MNHNY and CDR2 SVGAGI (reference sequence). This CDR3 contains 15 residues. V lost 6 bases to trimming and J lost 5 bases; unmatched junction nucleotides: 10. Written as DNA, the CDR3 is TGTGCCAGCAGAACCGGGACAGGGTTTAAGTATGGCTACACCTTC. Its translation: CASRTGTGFKYGYTF.

This clone was detected a few times. V gene TRBV12-5 combines with J gene TRBJ2-3; 9 nucleotides agree with TRBD1. Looked up from germline, CDR1 is LGHNT and CDR2 is FRNRAP. The J segment lost 4 bases and the V segment lost 1 base, leaving 3 bases of the junction unmatched. The CDR3 contains 15 residues. The CDR3 is CASGLGTGEADTQYF. CDR3 coding DNA: TGTGCTAGTGGTTTGGGGACAGGGGAGGCAGATACGCAGTATTTT. Using reference TRBV12-5 and TRBJ2-3 for the parts outside the CDR3, the full variable domain is DARVTQTPRHKVTEMGQEVTMRCQPILGHNTVFWYRQTMMQGLELLAYFRNRAPLDDSGMPKDRFSAEMPDATLATLKIQPSEPRDSAVYFCASGLGTGEADTQYFGPGTRLTVL.

The rearrangement links TRBV5-1 to TRBJ1-2, with a weak D call TRBD1 (6 bases). Germline CDR1 and CDR2: SGHRS and YFSETQ. Deletions cut 1 base from V and 3 bases from J, with 13 bases between. CDR3 length: 15 residues. CDR3 in amino acids: CASSLSAGAYYGYTF. CDR3 coding DNA: TGCGCCAGCAGCTTGTCGGCAGGGGCATACTATGGCTACACCTTC. Supplemented by reference TRBV5-1 and TRBJ1-2, the full variable domain reads KAGVTQTPRYLIKTRGQQVTLSCSPISGHRSVSWYQQTPGQGLQFLFEYFSETQRNKGNFPGRFSGRQFSNSRSEMNVSTLELGDSALYLCASSLSAGAYYGYTFGSGTRLTVV.

The chain uses TRBV5-1 and TRBJ2-3; no clear D. The CDR3 contains 14 residues. CDR1 and CDR2 from the germline V gene are SGHRS and YFSETQ. The V end was cut by 7 bases, the J end by 0 bases, with 12 bases between. The CDR3 sequence is CASSSRSSTDTQYF. The CDR3 DNA follows: TGCGCCAGCTCCAGTCGATCTAGCACAGATACGCAGTATTTT.

The V call is TRBV18, the J call TRBJ2-5; D remains ambiguous. The CDR3 runs 13 residues. The V gene lost 4 bases and the J gene lost 5 bases, with 11 bases spanning the gap. Germline values: CDR1 KGHSH, CDR2 LQKENI. CDR3 residues: CASSLNTEETQYF. The CDR3 DNA follows: TGTGCCAGCTCACTCAATACGGAGGAGACCCAGTACTTC. Full variable domain (outside the CDR3, taken from reference TRBV18 and TRBJ2-5): NAGVMQNPRHLVRRRGQEARLRCSPMKGHSHVYWYRQLPEEGLKFMVYLQKENIIDESGMPKERFSAEFPKEGPSILRIQQVVRGDSAAYFCASSLNTEETQYFGPGTRLLVL.

The chain links TRBV30 to TRBJ2-5; the D gene is possibly TRBD2 (6 bases). Trimming cost V 0 bases and J 3 bases, with 11 bases left between them. CDR3 length equals 14 residues. CDR1 and CDR2 (germline): GTSNPN, SVGIG (reference sequence). This CDR3 is CAWSVFRREETQYF. CDR3 sequence (DNA): TGTGCCTGGAGTGTCTTTCGGAGGGAAGAGACCCAGTACTTC.

This clone was counted only a few times. This chain joins TRBV6-5 and TRBJ2-7, with TRBD1 identical over 7 bases. V gave up 6 bases and J gave up 0 bases; unmatched junction bases: 8. Germline V gene lookup returns CDR1 MNHEY and CDR2 SVGAGI. This CDR3 contains 15 residues. Here the CDR3 DNA reads TGTGCCAGCAGCAGCGATCGGACAGGCTCCTACGAGCAGTACTTC. It encodes CASSSDRTGSYEQYF.

This rearrangement joins TRBV28 to TRBJ2-7; D is perhaps TRBD1 (6 bases). This CDR3 has 14 residues. The V gene lost 1 base and the J gene lost 6 bases, with 13 bases spanning the gap. Germline values: CDR1 MDHEN, CDR2 SYDVKM. Written as DNA, the CDR3 is TGTGCCAGCAGTTTATCCGGGTGGACAGCCGAGCAGTACTTC. Translated: CASSLSGWTAEQYF. The whole variable domain, remainder taken from reference TRBV28 and TRBJ2-7, is DVKVTQSSRYLVKRTGEKVFLECVQDMDHENMFWYRQDPGLGLRLIYFSYDVKMKEKGDIPEGYSVSREKKERFSLILESASTNQTSMYLCASSLSGWTAEQYFGPGTRLTVT.

The rearrangement uses TRBV6-5 and TRBJ1-1, with D perhaps TRBD1 (6 bases). This CDR3 region has 13 residues. CDR1 is MNHEY and CDR2 is SVGAGI in the germline V gene. V gave up 6 bases and J gave up 2 bases, with 10 bases separating them. CDR3 nucleotides: TGTGCCAGCAGGAGGACAGCCAACACTGAAGCTTTCTTT. Translating gives CASRRTANTEAFF.

This chain joins TRBV9 and TRBJ1-1; possible D gene TRBD1, 5 bases. This CDR3 contains 12 residues. Germline CDR1 SGDLS, CDR2 YYNGEE. V gave up 0 bases and J gave up 8 bases, with 8 bases separating them. The CDR3 region is CASSVDGGEAFF. CDR3 DNA sequence: TGTGCCAGCAGCGTAGATGGGGGGGAAGCTTTCTTT.

This chain uses TRBV6-5 with TRBJ1-1; 10 bases are shared with TRBD1. Germline V gene data show CDR1 as MNHEY and CDR2 as SVGAGI. This CDR3 comprises 13 residues. After removal of 8 bases from V and 7 bases from J, the junction contained 7 bases not matched to a gene. In DNA form, the CDR3 reads TGTGCCAGCGGACGGGACAGGGGTTTTGAAGCTTTCTTT. Amino acid sequence: CASGRDRGFEAFF.

This chain uses TRBV29-1 with TRBJ2-3, with 7 positions matching TRBD2. CDR1 is SQVTM, CDR2 ANQGSEA, per germline. The length of the CDR3 is 16 residues. V lost 4 bases to trimming and J lost 0 bases; unmatched junction nucleotides: 10. CDR3 sequence: CSVVGGLVSSTDTQYF. CDR3 coding DNA: TGCAGCGTTGTGGGAGGGTTGGTTTCTAGCACAGATACGCAGTATTTT.

This chain links TRBV21-1 with TRBJ1-3. TRBV21-1 is described as a pseudogene. This CDR3 comprises 18 residues. CDR3 residues: CASSKEKRRGRSGNTIYF. CDR3 DNA: TGTGCCAGCAGCAAAGAGAAGCGGAGGGGACGCTCTGGAAACACCATATATTTT.

This clone was counted a few times. V usage is TRBV27 and J usage is TRBJ1-6, with a tentative D call TRBD1 (6 bases). Trimming stripped 7 bases from V and 7 bases from J, with 14 bases between. The CDR3 consists of 14 residues. CDR1 MNHEY and CDR2 SMNVEV come from the germline V gene (reference sequence). The CDR3 DNA reads as TGTGCCAGCAACTACAGGGAGGGGAATTCACCCCTCCACTTT. This gives the protein CASNYREGNSPLHF.

The chain carries TRBV9 and TRBJ1-1, with no clear D. The germline gives CDR1 SGDLS, CDR2 YYNGEE. V was trimmed by 4 bases and J by 0 bases, leaving 7 bases between them. This CDR3 has 13 amino acids. This chain's CDR3 is CASSPRLNTEAFF. The DNA of the CDR3 is TGTGCCAGCAGCCCCCGGTTGAACACTGAAGCTTTCTTT.

This clone has only one observation. The chain uses TRBV28 and TRBJ1-6; TRBD1 agrees at 7 bases. Germline V gene sequence: CDR1 MDHEN, CDR2 SYDVKM. The CDR3 is made up of 18 amino acids. The ends lost 4 bases at V and 8 bases at J; junction bases unmatched: 17. DNA for the CDR3: TGTGCCAGCAGTTCCAACTCTCTGACAGGGATTTTGGATTCACCCCTCCACTTT. Its translation: CASSSNSLTGILDSPLHF.

V is TRBV7-7 and J is TRBJ2-2, with TRBD2 identical over 12 bases. This CDR3 has 17 amino acids. Germline V CDR1 and CDR2: SSHAT, FNYEAQ (reference sequence). The V gene end was trimmed by 5 bases and the J gene end by 5 bases; junction bases not matched to a gene: 9. Here the CDR3 reads CASSTTLAGGHTGELFF. The CDR3 coding sequence is TGTGCCAGCAGCACCACTCTAGCGGGGGGGCATACCGGGGAGCTGTTTTTT.

The J gene is TRBJ1-2, the V gene TRBV19; no definite D call. Trimming shortened V by 9 bases and J by 3 bases, and 5 bases separated the two germline ends. Germline CDR1 is LNHDA and CDR2 is SQIVND (reference sequence). The CDR3 spans 10 residues. DNA of the CDR3: TGTGCCAGCCGTGACTATGGCTACACCTTC. Its protein is CASRDYGYTF.

The chain carries TRBV7-2 and TRBJ1-2, with 8 bases fitting TRBD1. The germline V gene encodes CDR1 SGHTA and CDR2 FQGNSA. The CDR3 is made up of 15 amino acids. The J segment lost 6 bases and the V segment lost 5 bases, leaving 11 bases of the junction unmatched. Written as DNA, the CDR3 is TGTGCCAGCAGCCTCCGGACAGGGCAAGGGCATGGCTACACCTTC. It specifies CASSLRTGQGHGYTF.

The count of this clone is one. The genes are TRBV7-7 and TRBJ2-5; D not resolved. Per the germline V gene, CDR1 is SSHAT and CDR2 is FNYEAQ (reference sequence). This CDR3 contains 11 residues. V was clipped by 4 bases and J by 4 bases, with 4 bases between them. DNA of the CDR3: TGTGCCAGCAGCTCCAGAGAGACCCAGTACTTC. Its protein is CASSSRETQYF.